Listed below are T cell receptor beta chains from one sample, sequenced in a study of technical replicates of blood from four donors. Here immunoSEQ multiplex PCR was the method, and the copy in TCRdb shows in-frame clones only, minus some. This table has 55,000 to 75,000 clones, about nine tenths appearing once. Source material: PBMCs. The origin of the receptors is a human donor in good health. Some clones in this sample may be carry-over from other donors' samples. Each CDR3 is given with its conserved first and last residue. The D gene is left open where the match is weak.

V: TRBV5-6; D: TRBD1; CDR3: CASSLRRTGGLGGYTF
V: TRBV7-9; D: TRBD1; CDR3: CASSWDRAIAKNIQYF
V: TRBV11-2; D: TRBD1; CDR3: CASSFSRAGGQETQYF
V: TRBV6-1; D: TRBD1; CDR3: CASRDNRGGWEKLFF
V: TRBV6-6; D: -; CDR3: CASSQRQNNQGQHF
V: TRBV28; D: -; CDR3: CASSPPQGQGPQHF
V: TRBV2; D: TRBD1; CDR3: CASSEEGQGGEKLFF
V: TRBV4-1; D: -; CDR3: CASSQGQAIRGYTF
V: TRBV9; D: -; CDR3: CASSAASGSTDTQYF
V: TRBV11-1; D: -; CDR3: CASSFVAGSTRDEQFF
V: TRBV10-3; D: -; CDR3: CAISESEGNNQPQHF
V: TRBV4-3; D: TRBD2; CDR3: CASSQDVGLAGGETQYF
V: TRBV29-1; D: -; CDR3: CSVHYRAGNTIYF
V: TRBV5-4; D: TRBD2; CDR3: CASSDTSGGANEQFF
V: TRBV5-1; D: TRBD2; CDR3: CASSLVASGGGTYEQYF
V: TRBV30; D: -; CDR3: CAWSLESYEQYF
V: TRBV7-8; D: -; CDR3: CASSTNTGSTDTQYF
V: TRBV21-1; D: -; CDR3: CASKPGRGGNKDYEQYF
V: TRBV7-9; D: -; CDR3: CASSLGRRGSTGELFF
V: TRBV4-3; D: -; CDR3: CASSQEGRRAFF
V: TRBV7-2; D: TRBD2; CDR3: CASSLWRGTTYEQYF
V: TRBV7-2; D: TRBD2; CDR3: CASSFSGGPYEQYF
V: TRBV6-6; D: -; CDR3: CASRLPGPVAAPLHF
V: TRBV5-6; D: TRBD2; CDR3: CASSHTGRLAYVETQYF
V: TRBV19; D: -; CDR3: CASTIAGGTGNTIYF
V: TRBV2; D: TRBD1; CDR3: CASRVTGSPGNTIYF
V: TRBV7-3; D: -; CDR3: CASSLQPRTMNTEAFF
V: TRBV27; D: -; CDR3: CASSSQTEIFYGYTF
V: TRBV7-9; D: -; CDR3: CASSSPPGNIASEAFF
V: TRBV5-6; D: TRBD2; CDR3: CASSLSPGLATGELFF
V: TRBV10-2; D: -; CDR3: CASSEFREKLFF
V: TRBV4-1; D: TRBD2; CDR3: CASSQDSGRGEQFF
V: TRBV2; D: -; CDR3: CASSEVRGGGYTF
V: TRBV11-2; D: TRBD1; CDR3: CASSLQGAGYTF
V: TRBV6-1; D: -; CDR3: CASSARQGLAPPGANVLTF
V: TRBV7-5; D: -; CDR3: CVRSWGDRALSYEQYF
V: TRBV5-1; D: TRBD2; CDR3: CASSLYTSGGAYEQYF
V: TRBV30; D: -; CDR3: CAWTRWQGLSGYTF
V: TRBV9; D: TRBD1; CDR3: CASSTGTGKAGELFF
V: TRBV5-1; D: TRBD2; CDR3: CASSLGTSGGYEQYF
V: TRBV9; D: -; CDR3: CASSAGGGIFNEKLFF